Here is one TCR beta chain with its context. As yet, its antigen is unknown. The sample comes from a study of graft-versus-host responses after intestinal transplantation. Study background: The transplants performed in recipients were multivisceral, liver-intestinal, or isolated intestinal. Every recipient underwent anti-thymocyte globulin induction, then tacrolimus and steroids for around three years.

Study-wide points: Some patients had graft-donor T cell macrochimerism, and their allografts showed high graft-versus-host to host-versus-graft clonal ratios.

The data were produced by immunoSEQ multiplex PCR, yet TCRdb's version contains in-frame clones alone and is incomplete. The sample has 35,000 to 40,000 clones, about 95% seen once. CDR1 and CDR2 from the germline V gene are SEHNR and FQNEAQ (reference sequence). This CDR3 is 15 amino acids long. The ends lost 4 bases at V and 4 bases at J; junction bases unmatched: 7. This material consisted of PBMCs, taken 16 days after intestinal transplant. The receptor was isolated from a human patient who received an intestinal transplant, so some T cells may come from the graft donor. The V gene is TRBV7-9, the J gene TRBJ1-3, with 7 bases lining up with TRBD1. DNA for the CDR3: TGTGCCAGCAGCTCTTACAGGGGCCCGGGAAACACCATATATTTT. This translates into CASSSYRGPGNTIYF.